The 25 T cell receptor beta chains below were found in one sample sequenced in a study of beta chain features in type 1 diabetes. Findings of the study overall: Among patients with Type 1 diabetes, TCRB CDR3s were moderately but significantly shorter in every one of the four CD4+ subsets.

Expressed TCRB transcripts were sequenced after all isolated RNA was converted to cDNA. Clones were read by immunoSEQ multiplex PCR, and TCRdb kept only the in-frame ones, dropping some. The sample holds 95,000 to 150,000 clones; 17% are singletons and the top ten take 2.6%. Their specific antigens are unknown. The sample consisted of central memory CD4+ T cells from blood. The receptors come from a man younger than 35 with type 1 diabetes.

This chain connects TRBV5-1 to TRBJ2-1; D is undetermined. This CDR3 contains 13 residues. The germline CDR1 and CDR2 sequences are SGHRS and YFSETQ. V was shortened by 4 bases and J by 6 bases, with 11 bases between the two germline ends. The CDR3 nucleotides are TGCGCCAGCAGCCCCAGTCTAGTCAATGAGCAGTTCTTC. It yields the protein CASSPSLVNEQFF.

This rearrangement joins TRBV7-2 to TRBJ2-7, with 10 bases identical to TRBD2. V lost 4 bases to trimming and J lost 5 bases; unmatched junction nucleotides: 5. The CDR3 consists of 14 residues. CDR1 and CDR2 from the germline V gene are SGHTA and FQGNSA. This CDR3 reads CASSSLAGVHEQYF. In DNA form, the CDR3 reads TGTGCCAGCAGCTCCCTAGCGGGAGTCCACGAGCAGTACTTC. The full variable domain, rest sourced from reference TRBV7-2 and TRBJ2-7, is GAGVSQSPSNKVTEKGKDVELRCDPISGHTALYWYRQSLGQGLEFLIYFQGNSAPDKSGLPSDRFSAERTGGSVSTLTIQRTQQEDSAVYLCASSSLAGVHEQYFGPGTRLTVT.

The rearrangement uses TRBV9 and TRBJ2-2; no clear D. CDR1 is SGDLS and CDR2 is YYNGEE in the germline V gene. The CDR3 has 12 residues. The germline V and J ends were trimmed by 4 bases and 4 bases, with 5 bases remaining between them. CDR3 loop: CASSRFTGELFF. CDR3 DNA sequence: TGTGCCAGCAGCCGTTTCACCGGGGAGCTGTTTTTT.

There are a few counts of this clone. A single base is all that separates this from a far larger clone, so a read error is likely. The rearrangement uses TRBV7-9 and TRBJ1-1; no definite D call. V was shortened by 2 bases and J by 1 base, with 5 bases between the two germline ends. The germline V gene has CDR1 SEHNR and CDR2 FQNEAQ (reference sequence). The CDR3 is 13 residues long. This CDR3 reads CASSLQTNTEAFF. The CDR3 DNA reads TGTGCCAGCAGCTTACAGACGAACACTGAAGCTTTCTTT.

V gene TRBV11-2 combines with J gene TRBJ1-6; no clear D gene. V was trimmed by 5 bases and J by 6 bases, leaving 5 bases between them. The length of the CDR3 is 12 residues. Germline V gene sequence: CDR1 SGHAT, CDR2 FQNNGV. The CDR3 bases are TGTGCCAGCAGCACCGGTAATTCACCCCTCCACTTT. Its translation: CASSTGNSPLHF.

V gene TRBV20-1 combines with J gene TRBJ2-7; D is possibly TRBD1 (5 bases). V lost 6 bases and J lost 4, with 10 bases in between. Germline values: CDR1 DFQATT, CDR2 SNEGSKA (reference sequence). The CDR3 totals 11 residues. CDR3 region: CSARPGYEQYF. The CDR3 bases are TGCAGTGCGAGGCCAGGGTACGAGCAGTACTTC.

This clone has more than one count but fewer than ten. The V gene is TRBV7-9, the J gene TRBJ2-7, with 9 bases identical to TRBD2. V shed 3 bases, J shed 7 bases, and the junction held 4 bases outside the gene matches. This CDR3 contains 13 residues. Germline V gene sequence: CDR1 SEHNR, CDR2 FQNEAQ (reference sequence). The CDR3 nucleotides are TGTGCCAGCAGCTTTTGGACTAGCGAGGAGCAGTACTTC. Protein: CASSFWTSEEQYF.

The table lists this clone with a few counts. The V call is TRBV7-3, the J call TRBJ2-1; D gene unclear. The germline V gene encodes CDR1 SGHTA and CDR2 FQGTGA. V was pared by 1 base and J by 8 bases, with 9 bases between. This CDR3 spans 13 amino acids. CDR3 nucleotide sequence: TGTGCCAGCAGCTTAAATCCTGAGGATGAGCAGTTCTTC. Translating gives CASSLNPEDEQFF.

The chain carries TRBV5-1 and TRBJ2-7, with D maybe TRBD1 (5 bases). The CDR3 runs 16 residues. The V end lost 4 bases, the J end lost 2 bases, and 19 bases lay between the germline ends. Germline CDR1 reads SGHRS; CDR2 reads YFSETQ. The CDR3 sequence: CASSLGMTAVPYEQYF. CDR3 nucleotide sequence: TGCGCCAGCAGCCTGGGAATGACAGCAGTACCCTACGAGCAGTACTTC.

Details on this clone: This specimen includes other DNA sequences encoding the same CDR3. The chain links TRBV18 to TRBJ2-2; no definite D call. Trimming pared 3 bases from V and 5 bases from J, leaving 10 bases between. Germline CDR1 KGHSH, CDR2 LQKENI. The CDR3 is made up of 14 amino acids. CDR3 residues: CASSPQGRTGELFF. The CDR3 DNA sequence: TGTGCCAGCTCACCCCAAGGGCGAACCGGGGAGCTGTTTTTT.

This clone was seen more than once but under ten times. V gene TRBV5-1 combines with J gene TRBJ1-1, with 8 bases matching TRBD1. The CDR3 totals 14 residues. Germline V gives CDR1 SGHRS, CDR2 YFSETQ. The ends lost 3 bases at V and 1 base at J; junction bases unmatched: 2. The chain's CDR3 is CASSSTGGNTEAFF. The CDR3 coding sequence is TGCGCCAGCAGCTCCACAGGGGGGAACACTGAAGCTTTCTTT.

This clone was observed a few times. The V and J genes are TRBV15 and TRBJ1-2, with D possibly matching TRBD1 (5 bases). V was trimmed by 1 base and J by 2 bases, leaving 11 bases between them. CDR1 is LNHNV, CDR2 YYDKDF, per germline (reference sequence). The CDR3 is made up of 15 amino acids. This CDR3 is CATSRGGQGNYGYTF. In nucleotides, the CDR3 is TGTGCCACCAGCAGAGGCGGGCAGGGAAACTATGGCTACACCTTC.

The chain has TRBV15 and TRBJ2-1, with 13 bases matching TRBD2. Germline values: CDR1 LNHNV, CDR2 YYDKDF (reference sequence). Trimming at V came to 8 bases and at J to 7 bases, leaving 8 bases not matched to a gene. CDR3 length: 15 residues. Here the CDR3 reads CATGARTSGRNEQFF. DNA for the CDR3: TGTGCCACCGGGGCCCGGACTAGCGGGAGAAATGAGCAGTTCTTC.

CDR3 sequence: CASSVTGGANTEAFF. CDR3 DNA: TGTGCCAGCAGCGTGACAGGGGGCGCGAACACTGAAGCTTTCTTT. This chain joins TRBV7-2 and TRBJ1-1, with 10 bases aligning to TRBD1. The V and J ends lost 5 bases and 1 base, in that order; junction bases with no gene match: 4. The CDR3 sequence is 15 residues long. Germline loops: CDR1 SGHTA, CDR2 FQGNSA.

This clone came up a few times. The chain uses TRBV5-1 and TRBJ1-4; perhaps TRBD1 as D (5 bases). The CDR3 is made up of 16 amino acids. Germline V lookup: CDR1 SGHRS, CDR2 YFSETQ. V lost 4 bases and J 0 bases, leaving 13 bases between the germline ends. CDR3 DNA: TGCGCCAGCAGCCCCAACGGGGGGGCAACTAATGAAAAACTGTTTTTT. Residues: CASSPNGGATNEKLFF.

This clone appeared many times. This chain connects TRBV7-2 to TRBJ2-2; TRBD1 matches 7 bases. Germline V gene data show CDR1 as SGHTA and CDR2 as FQGNSA. Losses at the gene ends were 8 bases for V and 5 bases for J; bases not matched to a gene: 14. The CDR3 length is 16 residues. The CDR3 region has the DNA TGTGCCAGCTTTACAGGGGCTCCGCAACCTACCGGGGAGCTGTTTTTT. Protein sequence: CASFTGAPQPTGELFF.

The chain has TRBV6-5 and TRBJ2-7, with D possibly being TRBD2 (6 bases). CDR1 and CDR2 from the germline V gene are MNHEY and SVGAGI. The CDR3 covers 15 residues. V gave up 0 bases and J gave up 0 bases, with 9 bases separating them. The chain's CDR3 is CASSYSILASYEQYF. The CDR3 DNA reads TGTGCCAGCAGTTACTCGATACTAGCCTCCTACGAGCAGTACTTC.

The genes are TRBV2 and TRBJ2-3; 11 bases match TRBD2. Trimming took 5 bases from V and 4 from J; bases not matched to a gene: 5. Germline V gene data show CDR1 as SNHLY and CDR2 as FYNNEI. This CDR3 comprises 15 residues. CDR3 coding DNA: TGTGCCAGCAGTCCGCAACTAGCGGGAGCAGATACGCAGTATTTT. Encoded protein: CASSPQLAGADTQYF.

The V call is TRBV4-1, the J call TRBJ2-5; 11 bases map to TRBD2. Germline CDR1 and CDR2: MGHRA and YSYEKL. CDR3 size: 17 residues. Unmatched junction bases numbered 8, after V lost 0 bases and J lost 5 bases. CDR3 in amino acids: CASSQDGAGTSGETQYF. CDR3 nucleotides: TGCGCCAGCAGCCAAGATGGGGCGGGGACTAGCGGCGAGACCCAGTACTTC.

V usage is TRBV2 and J usage is TRBJ2-3, with 8 bases that match TRBD2. Looked up from germline, CDR1 is SNHLY and CDR2 is FYNNEI. V lost 4 bases to trimming and J lost 4 bases; unmatched junction nucleotides: 7. The CDR3 is made up of 15 amino acids. Here the CDR3 DNA reads TGTGCCAGCAGTGGATTAGCGGGGACGGCAGATACGCAGTATTTT. Encoded protein: CASSGLAGTADTQYF.

The chain links TRBV30 to TRBJ1-1; tentatively, D is TRBD1 (5 bases). Trimming took 2 bases from V and 4 from J, leaving 11 bases between them. CDR1 is GTSNPN, CDR2 SVGIG, per germline (reference sequence). CDR3 length equals 13 residues. This chain's CDR3 is CAWSPNGGTEAFF. DNA of the CDR3: TGTGCCTGGAGTCCAAACGGGGGCACTGAAGCTTTCTTT.

V is TRBV6-1 and J is TRBJ2-3; TRBD2 matches at 11 bases. The CDR3 runs 16 residues. Germline trimming cut 4 bases from V and 6 bases from J; bases unmatched to any gene: 9. Germline loops: CDR1 MNHNS, CDR2 SASEGT. This chain's CDR3 is CASSGISGRATDTQYF. For the CDR3, the DNA is TGTGCCAGCAGTGGTATTAGCGGGAGGGCGACCGATACGCAGTATTTT.

V is TRBV30 and J is TRBJ1-6; D unresolved. The germline gives CDR1 GTSNPN, CDR2 SVGIG (reference sequence). The CDR3 is 13 amino acids. Trimming took off 0 bases at V and 6 bases at J, with 6 bases between the two ends. CDR3 in DNA: TGTGCCTGGAGTGTTGCCGGTAATTCACCCCTCCACTTT. Its translation is CAWSVAGNSPLHF.

This clone was detected only a few times. The chain uses TRBV29-1 and TRBJ2-3, with TRBD2 matching 9 bases. CDR1 is SQVTM, CDR2 ANQGSEA, per germline. V was pared by 7 bases and J by 6 bases, with 8 bases of the junction left unmatched. The CDR3 is 13 residues long. For the CDR3, the DNA is TGCAGCGCTAGCGGGAAAAGAGGGGATACGCAGTATTTT. Translating it yields CSASGKRGDTQYF.

This clone was observed many times. The V gene is TRBV28, the J gene TRBJ2-4; 7 bases fit TRBD1. The germline gives CDR1 MDHEN, CDR2 SYDVKM. The CDR3 extends over 15 amino acids. After removal of 6 bases from V and 9 bases from J, the junction contained 14 bases not matched to a gene. The CDR3 loop reads CASRKLFDRDGIQYF. Here the CDR3 DNA reads TGTGCCAGCAGAAAACTATTTGACAGGGATGGCATTCAGTACTTC.